The T cell receptor (beta chain) under discussion was sequenced for a study of OX40 agonist ivuxolimab in advanced cancers. Study at large: In this cohort, patients received ivuxolimab, an agonistic anti-OX40 (CD134) antibody. Study-wide results and limits: Clonal expansion among partial responders at 0.1-3.0 mg/kg ranked near the lowest. The study did not work out the antigen specificity of the expanded peripheral T cells.

Concerning this clone itself: No antigen is known for it.

Data came from immunoSEQ multiplex PCR; TCRdb stores just in-frame clones and leaves some out. The table records about 38,000 clones, 87% of them present only once. This CDR3 contains 16 residues. Germline lookup yields CDR1 SGHTS and CDR2 YDEGEE. Deletions cut 0 bases from V and 4 bases from J, with 15 bases between. The chain employs TRBV5-8 and TRBJ2-3; the D is unclear. The sequence was collected from an adult with an advanced solid tumor such as melanoma, head and neck, liver or kidney cancer. Sample: CD4+ or CD8+ T cells sorted from blood, taken in a trial of the OX40 agonist ivuxolimab. The CDR3 protein is CASSLGTFFNPDTQYF. The CDR3 bases are TGTGCCAGCAGCTTGGGGACCTTTTTTAACCCAGATACGCAGTATTTT. The full variable domain, completed using reference TRBV5-8 and TRBJ2-3, is EAGVTQSPTHLIKTRGQQATLRCSPISGHTSVYWYQQALGLGLQFLLWYDEGEERNRGNFPPRFSGRQFPNYSSELNVNALELEDSALYLCASSLGTFFNPDTQYFGPGTRLTVL.